The 11 T cell receptor beta chains presented below share a single source sample, sequenced in a study of beta chain features in type 1 diabetes. TCRB transcripts that were expressed got sequenced, as all of the isolated RNA had been reverse transcribed. Some clones are missing from TCRdb's copy, which holds only in-frame ones; the method was immunoSEQ multiplex PCR. The data contain 240,000 or so clones, 25% to 30% of them singletons. The sequenced sample consisted of central memory CD4+ T cells from blood. The receptors come from a man aged 30 to 45 in good health.

The V call is TRBV7-9, the J call TRBJ2-1; 10 bases fit TRBD2. CDR3 length: 14 residues. Trimming removed 6 bases from V and 7 bases from J; junction bases left unmatched: 6. Germline loops: CDR1 SEHNR, CDR2 FQNEAQ (reference sequence). The CDR3 loop is CASSLTSGTNEQFF. For the CDR3, the DNA is TGTGCCAGCAGTCTTACTAGCGGGACTAATGAGCAGTTCTTC. The variable domain in full, with the rest retrieved from reference TRBV7-9 and TRBJ2-1, is DTGVSQNPRHKITKRGQNVTFRCDPISEHNRLYWYRQTLGQGPEFLTYFQNEAQLEKSRLLSDRFSAERPKGSFSTLEIQRTEQGDSAMYLCASSLTSGTNEQFFGPGTRLTVL.

V and J are TRBV11-2 and TRBJ2-5; 9 bases map to TRBD1. J was trimmed by 6 bases and V by 5 bases; bases with no gene match: 4. Per the germline V gene, CDR1 is SGHAT and CDR2 is FQNNGV. The length of the CDR3 is 13 residues. In nucleotides, the CDR3 is TGTGCCAGCAGCCAGGACAGGGGACAGACCCAGTACTTC. Protein: CASSQDRGQTQYF.

The J gene is TRBJ1-5, the V gene TRBV7-2, with a weak D call TRBD1 (6 bases). The CDR3 loop spans 15 amino acids. Trimming cost V 1 base and J 5 bases, with 12 bases left between them. Germline CDR1 and CDR2: SGHTA and FQGNSA. The CDR3 nucleotides read TGTGCCAGCAGCTTAGTCGGGGGGCTTGATCAGCCCCAGCATTTT. This sequence encodes CASSLVGGLDQPQHF.

The V call is TRBV18, the J call TRBJ2-7, with a possible D match to TRBD1 (8 bases). Germline V gene lookup returns CDR1 KGHSH and CDR2 LQKENI. The CDR3 runs to 15 residues. V lost 3 bases and J 6 bases, leaving 18 bases between the germline ends. The CDR3 region has the DNA TGTGCCAGCTCACCTCGGACAGGGAGGGGCCGCGAGCAGTACTTC. Residues: CASSPRTGRGREQYF.

The chain has TRBV5-6 and TRBJ2-1, with 9 bases aligning to TRBD1. The V gene's germline CDR1 is SGHDT and CDR2 YYEEEE. The CDR3 has 18 residues. Trimming removed 4 bases from V and 3 bases from J; junction bases left unmatched: 14. The CDR3 reads CASSQTRGGTGIYNEQFF. The DNA of the CDR3 is TGTGCCAGCAGCCAAACGCGGGGCGGGACAGGGATCTACAATGAGCAGTTCTTC.

This clone occurred a few times. This chain uses TRBV7-2 with TRBJ2-5; 8 bases match TRBD2. This CDR3 has 15 amino acids. Losses at the gene ends were 2 bases for V and 2 bases for J; bases not matched to a gene: 4. The germline V gene has CDR1 SGHTA and CDR2 FQGNSA. Here the CDR3 DNA reads TGTGCCAGCAGCTTAAGAGTAGCGGGACAAGAGACCCAGTACTTC. Translating gives CASSLRVAGQETQYF. Full variable domain (remainder filled in from reference TRBV7-2 and TRBJ2-5): GAGVSQSPSNKVTEKGKDVELRCDPISGHTALYWYRQSLGQGLEFLIYFQGNSAPDKSGLPSDRFSAERTGGSVSTLTIQRTQQEDSAVYLCASSLRVAGQETQYFGPGTRLLVL.

The genes are TRBV7-2 and TRBJ2-1; a weak D match, TRBD1 (5 bases). The V end lost 1 base, the J end lost 7 bases, and 14 bases lay between the germline ends. This CDR3 spans 15 amino acids. From germline, CDR1 is SGHTA and CDR2 FQGNSA. The DNA for the CDR3 is TGTGCCAGCAGCTTAGGACAGTCTCTGGAGAATGAGCAGTTCTTC. This gives the protein CASSLGQSLENEQFF.

This clone was seen a few times. This chain links TRBV7-2 with TRBJ2-7; TRBD1 matches at 7 bases. The CDR3 runs 15 residues. V trimming: 3 bases; J trimming: 1 base; junction bases outside the gene matches: 6. Germline CDR1 SGHTA, CDR2 FQGNSA. CDR3 protein: CASSLQGRGSYEQYF. CDR3 coding DNA: TGTGCCAGCAGCTTGCAGGGCAGGGGGTCCTACGAGCAGTACTTC. Looking up the rest from reference TRBV7-2 and TRBJ2-7 gives the full variable domain: GAGVSQSPSNKVTEKGKDVELRCDPISGHTALYWYRQSLGQGLEFLIYFQGNSAPDKSGLPSDRFSAERTGGSVSTLTIQRTQQEDSAVYLCASSLQGRGSYEQYFGPGTRLTVT.

Ten or more counts support this clone. V usage is TRBV6-1 and J usage is TRBJ1-2; a possible D gene is TRBD1 (5 bases). Germline CDR1 reads MNHNS; CDR2 reads SASEGT. V shed 5 bases and J shed 2 bases, with 9 bases lying between them. The length of the CDR3 is 13 residues. The CDR3 reads CASSRGPNYGYTF. The CDR3 DNA is TGTGCCAGCAGTAGGGGACCGAACTATGGCTACACCTTC.

Points on this clone: The same CDR3 can be traced to other DNA sequences in this sample. This chain joins TRBV11-2 and TRBJ2-5; D remains unclear. Trimming cost V 1 base and J 2 bases, with 2 bases left between them. Germline V lookup: CDR1 SGHAT, CDR2 FQNNGV. CDR3 length: 12 amino acids. The DNA of the CDR3 is TGTGCCAGCAGCTTAGGGCAAGAGACCCAGTACTTC. Its translation is CASSLGQETQYF. Full variable domain (rest looked up from reference TRBV11-2 and TRBJ2-5): EAGVAQSPRYKIIEKRQSVAFWCNPISGHATLYWYQQILGQGPKLLIQFQNNGVVDDSQLPKDRFSAERLKGVDSTLKIQPAKLEDSAVYLCASSLGQETQYFGPGTRLLVL.

The rearrangement uses TRBV19 and TRBJ2-3; D is undetermined. The CDR3 contains 11 residues. Looked up from germline, CDR1 is LNHDA and CDR2 is SQIVND (reference sequence). V shed 5 bases and J shed 4 bases, with 4 bases lying between them. The CDR3 nucleotides are TGTGCCAGTAGTTCGGCAGATACGCAGTATTTT. It encodes CASSSADTQYF.